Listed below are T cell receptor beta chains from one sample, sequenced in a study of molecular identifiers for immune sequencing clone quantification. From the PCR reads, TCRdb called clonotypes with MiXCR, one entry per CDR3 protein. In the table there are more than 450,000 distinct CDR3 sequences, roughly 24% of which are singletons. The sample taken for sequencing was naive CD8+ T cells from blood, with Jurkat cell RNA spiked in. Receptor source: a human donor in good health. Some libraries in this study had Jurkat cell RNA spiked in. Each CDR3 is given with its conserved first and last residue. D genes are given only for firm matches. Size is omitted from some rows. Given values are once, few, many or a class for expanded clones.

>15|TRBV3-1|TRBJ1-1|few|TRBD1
CASRHRQGAGTEAFF
TGTGCCAGCAGACACAGACAGGGGGCGGGCACTGAGGCTTTCTTT
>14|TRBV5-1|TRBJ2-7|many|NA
CASSFTGALHEQYF
TGCGCCAGCAGCTTTACGGGCGCCTTGCACGAGCAGTACTTC
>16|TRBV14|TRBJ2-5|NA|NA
CASSQEVYMGGETQYF
TGTGCCAGCAGCCAAGAGGTCTACATGGGGGGAGAGACCCAGTACTTC
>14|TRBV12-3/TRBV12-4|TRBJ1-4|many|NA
CASSFRHAEEKLFF
TGTGCCAGCAGTTTTCGACACGCCGAAGAAAAACTGTTTTTT
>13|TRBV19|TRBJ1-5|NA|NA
CASMSGTNQPQDF
TGTGCCAGTATGTCAGGGACCAATCAGCCCCAGGATTTT
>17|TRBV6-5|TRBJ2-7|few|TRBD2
CASSYKGGVGTTYEQYF
TGTGCCAGCAGTTACAAGGGAGGGGTGGGCACCACCTACGAGCAGTACTTC
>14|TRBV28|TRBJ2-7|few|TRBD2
CASSPTSGRDEQYF
TGTGCCAGCAGTCCAACTAGCGGGAGGGACGAGCAGTACTTC
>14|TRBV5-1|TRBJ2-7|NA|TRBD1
CASGYDRGLYEQYF
TGCGCCAGCGGCTATGACAGGGGGCTTTACGAGCAGTACTTC
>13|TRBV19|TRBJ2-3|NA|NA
CASSVIRTDTQYF
TGTGCCAGTAGTGTGATCCGCACAGATACGCAGTATTTT
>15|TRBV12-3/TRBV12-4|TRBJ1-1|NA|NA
CASRPSPGQNTEAFF
TGTGCCAGCAGACCCTCCCCGGGACAGAACACTGAAGCTTTCTTT
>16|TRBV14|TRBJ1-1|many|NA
CASSQESGMTYTEAFF
TGTGCCAGCAGCCAAGAATCAGGTATGACGTACACTGAAGCTTTCTTT
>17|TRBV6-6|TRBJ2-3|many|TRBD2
CASSQTGTSGYTDTQYF
TGTGCCAGCAGCCAGACCGGGACTAGCGGATACACAGATACGCAGTATTTT
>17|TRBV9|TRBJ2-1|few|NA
CASSVAGAGSSYNEQFF
TGTGCCAGCAGCGTAGCAGGAGCGGGCAGCTCCTACAATGAGCAGTTCTTC
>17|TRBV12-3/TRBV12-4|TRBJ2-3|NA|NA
CASSFYPTSDIPDTQYF
TGTGCCAGCAGTTTTTACCCCACGTCAGACATCCCAGATACGCAGTATTTT
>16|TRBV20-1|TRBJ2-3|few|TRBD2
CSATPLAGEGTDTQYF
TGCAGTGCTACACCCCTAGCGGGAGAGGGCACAGATACGCAGTATTTT
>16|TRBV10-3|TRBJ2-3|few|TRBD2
CAISESSSGSTDTQYF
TGTGCCATCAGTGAGTCCTCTAGCGGATCCACAGATACGCAGTATTTT
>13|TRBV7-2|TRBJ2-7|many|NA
CASSSDAGLEQYF
TGTGCCAGCAGCTCAGACGCGGGTCTGGAGCAGTACTTC
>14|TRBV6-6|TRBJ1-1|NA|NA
CASSYGGPGTEAFF
TGTGCCAGCAGTTACGGGGGGCCGGGCACTGAAGCTTTCTTT
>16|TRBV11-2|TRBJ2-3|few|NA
CASSFLGSTNTDTQYF
TGTGCCAGCAGCTTCCTGGGGTCGACTAACACAGATACGCAGTATTTT
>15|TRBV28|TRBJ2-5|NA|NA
CASSSRVGGSGTQYF
TGTGCCAGCAGTTCCCGGGTAGGAGGGTCGGGGACCCAGTACTTC
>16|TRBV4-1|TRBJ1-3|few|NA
CASSQERQFSGNTIYF
TGCGCCAGCAGCCAAGAGAGACAGTTCTCTGGAAACACCATATATTTT
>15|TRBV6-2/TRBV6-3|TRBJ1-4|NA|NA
CASSYEVATNEKLFF
TGTGCCAGCAGTTACGAGGTTGCAACTAATGAAAAACTGTTTTTT
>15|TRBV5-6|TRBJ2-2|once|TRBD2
CASRTSGTYTGELFF
TGTGCCAGCAGAACTAGCGGGACGTACACCGGGGAGCTGTTTTTT
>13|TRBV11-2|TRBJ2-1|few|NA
CASSLISQNEQLF
TGTGCCAGCAGCTTAATCAGTCAGAATGAGCAGCTCTTC
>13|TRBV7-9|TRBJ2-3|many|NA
CASSGVSLYTQYF
TGTGCCAGCAGCGGGGTTAGTTTGTACACGCAGTATTTT
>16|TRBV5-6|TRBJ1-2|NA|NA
CASSSILAGLLYGYTF
TGTGCCAGCAGTTCGATCCTGGCAGGCCTACTCTATGGCTACACCTTC
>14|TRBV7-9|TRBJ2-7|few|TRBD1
CASSSDRGPNEQYF
TGTGCCAGCAGCTCCGACAGGGGGCCAAACGAGCAGTACTTC
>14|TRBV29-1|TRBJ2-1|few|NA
CSVVLRDSYNEQFF
TGCAGCGTTGTATTGCGGGATTCCTACAATGAGCAGTTCTTC
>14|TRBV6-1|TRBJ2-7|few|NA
CASDYGTSSYEQYF
TGTGCCAGCGACTACGGGACATCGTCCTACGAGCAGTACTTC
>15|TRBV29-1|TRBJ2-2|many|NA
CSVELGTRNTGELFF
TGCAGCGTTGAGCTAGGGACTCGAAACACCGGGGAGCTGTTTTTT
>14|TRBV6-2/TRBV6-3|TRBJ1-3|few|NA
CASSYGDSGNTIYF
TGTGCCAGCAGTTACGGAGACTCTGGAAACACCATATATTTT
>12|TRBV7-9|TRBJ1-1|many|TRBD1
CASSLGTGEAFF
TGTGCCAGCAGCTTAGGGACAGGGGAAGCTTTCTTT
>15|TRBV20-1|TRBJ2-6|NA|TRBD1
CSASDRGPGASVLTF
TGCAGTGCTAGCGACAGGGGGCCTGGGGCCAGCGTCCTGACTTTC
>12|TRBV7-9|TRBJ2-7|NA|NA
CASSLTNSEQYF
TGTGCCAGCAGCTTAACGAACTCGGAGCAGTACTTC
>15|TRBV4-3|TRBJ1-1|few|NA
CASSQDFHRGTEAFF
TGCGCCAGCAGCCAAGATTTTCATAGAGGCACTGAAGCTTTCTTT
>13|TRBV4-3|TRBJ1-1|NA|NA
CASSQVLDNEAFF
TGCGCCAGCAGCCAAGTCTTGGATAATGAAGCTTTCTTT
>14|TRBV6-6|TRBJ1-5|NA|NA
CASSSRQDNQPQHF
TGTGCCAGCAGTTCTAGACAGGATAATCAGCCCCAGCATTTT
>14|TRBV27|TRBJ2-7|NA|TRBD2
CASSLLGREYEQYF
TGTGCCAGCAGTTTATTAGGGAGGGAATACGAGCAGTACTTC